This entry features one T cell receptor beta chain sequence. Antigen: not known. The germline V and J ends were trimmed by 5 bases and 4 bases, with 18 bases remaining between them. CDR3 length: 16 amino acids. CDR1 and CDR2 from the germline V gene are LNHDA and SQIVND (reference sequence). The data are from a study of OX40 agonist ivuxolimab in advanced cancers. Study-wide context: Checkpoint inhibitors had been given previously to about 38% of patients. Findings and caveats of the study: By week 6 at 0.1 to 3.0 mg/kg, blood CD4+ and CD8+ T cells had expanded clonally. Patients with a partial response at 0.1-3.0 mg/kg had among the lowest clonal expansion. More expanded clones were seen, on average, in CD8+ T cells than in CD4+.

Sequencing was performed with immunoSEQ multiplex PCR; in TCRdb, only in-frame clones are kept and a portion is missing. The table records approximately 72,000 clones, around 84% of them present only once. This receptor was identified in an adult with an advanced solid tumor such as melanoma, head and neck, liver or kidney cancer. The chain carries TRBV19 and TRBJ1-3; a possible D gene is TRBD1 (5 bases). Sequences were derived from CD4+ or CD8+ T cells sorted from blood, sampled in a trial of the OX40 agonist ivuxolimab. The CDR3: CASSPRGRVGGNTIYF. The CDR3 bases are TGTGCCAGTAGTCCGCGGGGGAGGGTCGGAGGAAACACCATATATTTT.